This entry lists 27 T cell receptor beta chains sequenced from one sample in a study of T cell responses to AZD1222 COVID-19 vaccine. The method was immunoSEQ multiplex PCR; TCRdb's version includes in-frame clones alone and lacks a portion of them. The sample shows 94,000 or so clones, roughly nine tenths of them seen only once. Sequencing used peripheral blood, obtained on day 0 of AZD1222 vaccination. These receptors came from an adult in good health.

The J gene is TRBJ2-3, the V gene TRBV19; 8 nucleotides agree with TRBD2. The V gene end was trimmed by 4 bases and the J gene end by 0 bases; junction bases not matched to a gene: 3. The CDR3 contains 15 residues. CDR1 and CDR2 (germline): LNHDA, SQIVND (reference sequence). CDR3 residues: CASSTSGWSTDTQYF. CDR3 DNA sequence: TGTGCCAGTAGTACTAGCGGGTGGAGCACAGATACGCAGTATTTT.

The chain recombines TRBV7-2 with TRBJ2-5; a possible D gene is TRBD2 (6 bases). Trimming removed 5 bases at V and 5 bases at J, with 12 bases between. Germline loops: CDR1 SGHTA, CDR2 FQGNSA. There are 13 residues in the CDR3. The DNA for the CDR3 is TGTGCCAGCAGCCCGGGACTTGGGGAGACCCAGTACTTC. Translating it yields CASSPGLGETQYF.

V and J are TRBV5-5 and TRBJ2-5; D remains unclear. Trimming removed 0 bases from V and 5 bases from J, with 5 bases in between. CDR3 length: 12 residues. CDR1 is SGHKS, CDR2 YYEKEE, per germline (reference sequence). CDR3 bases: TGTGCCAGCAGCTTGGATGCTGAGACCCAGTACTTC. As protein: CASSLDAETQYF.

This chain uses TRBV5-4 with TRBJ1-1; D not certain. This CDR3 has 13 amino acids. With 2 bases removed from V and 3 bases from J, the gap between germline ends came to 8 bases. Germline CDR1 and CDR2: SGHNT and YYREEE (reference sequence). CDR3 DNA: TGTGCCAGCAGCTTTAGGATGGACACTGAAGCTTTCTTT. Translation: CASSFRMDTEAFF.

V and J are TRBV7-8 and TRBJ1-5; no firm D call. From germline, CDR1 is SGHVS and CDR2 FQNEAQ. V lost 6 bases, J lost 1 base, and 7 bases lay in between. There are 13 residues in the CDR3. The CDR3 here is CASRYDSNQPQHF. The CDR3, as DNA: TGTGCCAGCAGATATGACAGCAATCAGCCCCAGCATTTT.

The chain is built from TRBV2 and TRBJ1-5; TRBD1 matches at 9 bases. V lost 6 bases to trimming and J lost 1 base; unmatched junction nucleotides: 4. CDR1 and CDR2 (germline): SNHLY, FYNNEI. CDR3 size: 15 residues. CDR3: CASSTDRGSNQPQHF. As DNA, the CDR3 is TGTGCCAGCAGCACGGACAGGGGAAGCAATCAGCCCCAGCATTTT.

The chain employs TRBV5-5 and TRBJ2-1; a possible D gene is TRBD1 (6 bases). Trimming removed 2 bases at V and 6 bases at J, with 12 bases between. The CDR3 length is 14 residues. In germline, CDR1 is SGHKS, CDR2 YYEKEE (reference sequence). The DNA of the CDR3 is TGTGCCAGCAGCTTCCCCGGGACACTCAATGAGCAGTTCTTC. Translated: CASSFPGTLNEQFF. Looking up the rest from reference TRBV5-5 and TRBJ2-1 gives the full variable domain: DAGVTQSPTHLIKTRGQQVTLRCSPISGHKSVSWYQQVLGQGPQFIFQYYEKEERGRGNFPDRFSARQFPNYSSELNVNALLLGDSALYLCASSFPGTLNEQFFGPGTRLTVL.

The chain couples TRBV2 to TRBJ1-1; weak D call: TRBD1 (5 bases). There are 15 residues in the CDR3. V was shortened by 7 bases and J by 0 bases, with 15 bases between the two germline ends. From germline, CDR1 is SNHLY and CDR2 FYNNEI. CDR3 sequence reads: CASIRSDSMNTEAFF. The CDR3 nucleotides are TGTGCCAGCATACGGTCTGACAGCATGAACACTGAAGCTTTCTTT.

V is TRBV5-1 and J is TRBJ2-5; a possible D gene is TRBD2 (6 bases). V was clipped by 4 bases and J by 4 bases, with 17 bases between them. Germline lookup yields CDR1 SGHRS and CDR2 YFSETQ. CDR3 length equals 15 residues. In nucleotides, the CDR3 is TGCGCCAGCAGCATTGGGTTGGCGGGGCTAGAGACCCAGTACTTC. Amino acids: CASSIGLAGLETQYF.

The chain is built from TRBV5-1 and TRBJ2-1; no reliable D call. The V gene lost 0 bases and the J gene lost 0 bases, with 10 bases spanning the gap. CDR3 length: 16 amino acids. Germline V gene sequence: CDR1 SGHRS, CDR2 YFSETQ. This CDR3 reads CASSLDRQSSYNEQFF. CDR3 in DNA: TGCGCCAGCAGCTTGGATCGGCAGAGCTCCTACAATGAGCAGTTCTTC.

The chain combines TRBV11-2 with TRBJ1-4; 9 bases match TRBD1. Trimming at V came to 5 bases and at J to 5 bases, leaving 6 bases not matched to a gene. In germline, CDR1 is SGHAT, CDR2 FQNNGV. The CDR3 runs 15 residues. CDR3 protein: CASSRTGTGNEKLFF. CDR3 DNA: TGTGCCAGCAGCCGGACTGGGACAGGGAATGAAAAACTGTTTTTT.

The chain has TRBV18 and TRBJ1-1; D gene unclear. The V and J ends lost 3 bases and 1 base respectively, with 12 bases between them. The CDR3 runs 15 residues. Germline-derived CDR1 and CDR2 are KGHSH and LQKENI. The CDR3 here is CASSPSPGANTEAFF. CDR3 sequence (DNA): TGTGCCAGCTCACCGAGTCCGGGAGCGAACACTGAAGCTTTCTTT.

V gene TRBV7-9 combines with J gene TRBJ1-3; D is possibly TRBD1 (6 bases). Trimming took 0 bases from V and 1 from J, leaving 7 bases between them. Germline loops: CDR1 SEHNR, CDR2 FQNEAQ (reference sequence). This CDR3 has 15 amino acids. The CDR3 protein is CASSLAGGSGNTIYF. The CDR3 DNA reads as TGTGCCAGCAGCTTAGCAGGGGGATCTGGAAACACCATATATTTT.

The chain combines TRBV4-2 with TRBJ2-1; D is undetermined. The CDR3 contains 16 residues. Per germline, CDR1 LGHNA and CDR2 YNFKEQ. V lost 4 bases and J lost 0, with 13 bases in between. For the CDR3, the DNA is TGTGCCAGCAGCCCCTTTTTAGGCCTCTCCTACAATGAGCAGTTCTTC. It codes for CASSPFLGLSYNEQFF.

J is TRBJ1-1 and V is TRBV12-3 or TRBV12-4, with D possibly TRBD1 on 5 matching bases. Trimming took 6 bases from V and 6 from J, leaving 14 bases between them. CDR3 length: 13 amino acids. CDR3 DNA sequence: TGTGCCAGCAGGATGACAGCAAGCCCTGAAGCTTTCTTT. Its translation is CASRMTASPEAFF.

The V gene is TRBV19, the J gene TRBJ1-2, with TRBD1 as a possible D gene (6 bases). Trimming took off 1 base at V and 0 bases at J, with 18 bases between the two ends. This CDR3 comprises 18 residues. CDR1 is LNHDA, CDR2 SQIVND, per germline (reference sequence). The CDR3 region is CASSIGPYRTGTNYGYTF. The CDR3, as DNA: TGTGCCAGTAGTATAGGCCCTTACAGAACAGGGACTAACTATGGCTACACCTTC.

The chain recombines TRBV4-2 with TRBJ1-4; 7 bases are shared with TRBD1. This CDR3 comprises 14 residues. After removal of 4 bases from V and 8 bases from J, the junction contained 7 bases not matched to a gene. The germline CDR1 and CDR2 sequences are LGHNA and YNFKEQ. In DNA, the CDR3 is TGTGCCAGCAGCCTCGACAGGGCGGGCGAAAAACTGTTTTTT. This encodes CASSLDRAGEKLFF.

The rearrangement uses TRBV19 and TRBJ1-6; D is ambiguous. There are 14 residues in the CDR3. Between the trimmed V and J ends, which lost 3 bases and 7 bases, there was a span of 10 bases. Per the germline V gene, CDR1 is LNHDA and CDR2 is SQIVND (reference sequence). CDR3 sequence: CASSIGVSNSPLHF. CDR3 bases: TGTGCCAGTAGTATCGGGGTCAGCAATTCACCCCTCCACTTT.

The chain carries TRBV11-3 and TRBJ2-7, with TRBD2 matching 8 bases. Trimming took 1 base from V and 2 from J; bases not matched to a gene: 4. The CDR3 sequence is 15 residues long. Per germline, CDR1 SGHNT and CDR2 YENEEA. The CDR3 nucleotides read TGTGCCAGCAGCTTAGGATTCGGGGGGGCCTACGAGCAGTACTTC. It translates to CASSLGFGGAYEQYF.

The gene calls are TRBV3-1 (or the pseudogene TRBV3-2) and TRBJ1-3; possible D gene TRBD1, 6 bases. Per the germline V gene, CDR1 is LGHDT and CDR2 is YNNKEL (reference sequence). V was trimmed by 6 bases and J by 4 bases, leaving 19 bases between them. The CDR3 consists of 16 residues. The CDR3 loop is CASRRSEGGPGNTIYF. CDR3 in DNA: TGTGCCAGCAGGCGCTCCGAAGGGGGGCCAGGAAACACCATATATTTT.

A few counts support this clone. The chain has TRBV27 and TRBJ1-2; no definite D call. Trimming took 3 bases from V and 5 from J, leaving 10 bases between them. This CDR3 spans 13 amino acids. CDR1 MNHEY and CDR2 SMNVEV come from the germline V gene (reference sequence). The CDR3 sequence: CASSFGNGYGYTF. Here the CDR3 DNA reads TGTGCCAGCAGTTTTGGGAACGGATATGGCTACACCTTC.

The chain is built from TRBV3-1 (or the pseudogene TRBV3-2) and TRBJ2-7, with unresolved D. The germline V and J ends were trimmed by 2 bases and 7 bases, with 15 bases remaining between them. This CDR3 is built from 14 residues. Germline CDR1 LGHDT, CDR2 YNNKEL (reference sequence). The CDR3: CASSQFESGGEQYF. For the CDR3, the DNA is TGTGCCAGCAGCCAATTTGAGTCAGGTGGGGAGCAGTACTTC.

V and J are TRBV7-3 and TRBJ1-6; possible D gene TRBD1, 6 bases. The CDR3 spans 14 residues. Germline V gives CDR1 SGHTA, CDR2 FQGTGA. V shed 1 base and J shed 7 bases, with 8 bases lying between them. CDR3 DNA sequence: TGTGCCAGCAGCTTAAAAGGACAGAATTCACCCCTCCACTTT. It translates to CASSLKGQNSPLHF.

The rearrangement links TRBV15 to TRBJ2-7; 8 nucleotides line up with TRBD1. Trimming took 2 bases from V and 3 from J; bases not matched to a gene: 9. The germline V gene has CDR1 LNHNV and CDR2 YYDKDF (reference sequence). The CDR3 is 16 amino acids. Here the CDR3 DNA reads TGTGCCACCAGCAGATCCGGGACAGGATTCGGCTACGAGCAGTACTTC. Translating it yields CATSRSGTGFGYEQYF.

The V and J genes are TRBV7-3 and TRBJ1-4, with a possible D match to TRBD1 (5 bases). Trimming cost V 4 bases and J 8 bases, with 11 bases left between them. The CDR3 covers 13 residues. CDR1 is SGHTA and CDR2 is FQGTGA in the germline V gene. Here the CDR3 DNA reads TGTGCCAGCAGCTCCAGCGCAGGGGAAAAACTGTTTTTT. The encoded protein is CASSSSAGEKLFF.

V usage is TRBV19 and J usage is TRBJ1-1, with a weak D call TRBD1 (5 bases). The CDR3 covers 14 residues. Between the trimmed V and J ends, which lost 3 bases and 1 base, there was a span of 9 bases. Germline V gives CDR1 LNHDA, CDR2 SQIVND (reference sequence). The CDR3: CASSMGLGNTEAFF. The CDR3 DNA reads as TGTGCCAGTAGTATGGGACTGGGGAACACTGAAGCTTTCTTT.

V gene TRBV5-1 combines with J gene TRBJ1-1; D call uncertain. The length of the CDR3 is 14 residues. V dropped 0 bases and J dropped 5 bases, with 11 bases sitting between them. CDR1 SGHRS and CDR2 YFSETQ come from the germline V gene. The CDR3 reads CASSLESKRTEAFF. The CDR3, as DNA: TGCGCCAGCAGCTTGGAGTCGAAGAGGACTGAAGCTTTCTTT.